Here is one T cell receptor beta chain with its context. The sample originates from a study of radiotherapy plus CTLA-4 blockade in lung cancer. Overall study: Of all patients, approximately 18% responded objectively and 31% showed disease control.

Clones were sequenced by immunoSEQ multiplex PCR, and TCRdb holds only the in-frame ones, with some missing. The profile shows about 59,000 clones, around 69% of them singletons. Per the germline V gene, CDR1 is SGHDT and CDR2 is YYEEEE. J gave up 5 bases and V 4 bases, and 13 bases lay outside the gene matches. This CDR3 is 16 amino acids long. The sequence was obtained from a human donor with non-small cell lung cancer who had a complete response to radiotherapy plus ipilimumab. Source: peripheral blood, taken from a patient treated with radiotherapy plus ipilimumab. The rearrangement links TRBV5-6 to TRBJ2-5; 8 nucleotides agree with TRBD1. The CDR3 here is CASSIRGSGGVETQYF. The CDR3 DNA reads as TGTGCCAGCAGCATCAGAGGGTCAGGGGGCGTCGAGACCCAGTACTTC.